This TCR beta chain was recovered during a study of cytomegalovirus exposure and HLA in healthy donors. Study results and caveats: More than 15,000 TCR beta sequences were associated with HLA alleles at 0.05 false discovery rate in a later analysis.

Concerning this clone itself: The target antigen is unknown.

In the PCR, 60 Vbeta and 13 Jbeta primers were used. Only in-frame clones appear in the TCRdb table, and some are missing; sequencing was by immunoSEQ multiplex PCR. The table records tens of thousands of clones, roughly 75% of them present only once. Sample: PBMCs. The receptor was isolated from a man aged 40-55 years in good health and CMV-seronegative.

The CDR3 DNA reads as TGTGCCAGCAGCTTGGCAGGGATATATGAAGCTTTCTTT. As protein: CASSLAGIYEAFF. The chain uses TRBV5-4 and TRBJ1-1; possibly TRBD1 for D (5 bases). V was cut by 0 bases and J by 7 bases, with 10 bases left in between. The germline gives CDR1 SGHNT, CDR2 YYREEE (reference sequence). The CDR3 has 13 amino acids.